This is a list of T cell receptor beta chains from one sample in a study of blood T cell repertoires in COVID-19. TCRdb's table, derived via immunoSEQ multiplex PCR, lists solely in-frame clones and lacks some. The repertoire holds 110,000 or so clones, 85% seen once, with 3.4% in the top ten. Sequencing was performed on peripheral blood. All receptors derive from a man aged 35 to 55 with acute or convalescent COVID-19. Both conserved end residues are trimmed from each CDR3.

j_gene: TRBJ2-3; v_gene: TRBV2; CDR3aa: ASSDAGGTDTQY
j_gene: TRBJ2-5; v_gene: TRBV24-1; CDR3aa: ATGDAGTQETQY
j_gene: TRBJ2-1; v_gene: TRBV27; CDR3aa: ASSLGEGSSSYNEQF
j_gene: TRBJ2-2; v_gene: TRBV2; CDR3aa: ASSWTSGDNTGELF
j_gene: TRBJ1-1; v_gene: TRBV12-3/TRBV12-4; CDR3aa: ASNQGGNTEAF
j_gene: TRBJ1-2; v_gene: TRBV6-1; CDR3aa: ASSEGTGRGYGYT
j_gene: TRBJ2-3; v_gene: TRBV7-2; CDR3aa: ASSLGGFWDPDTQY
j_gene: TRBJ1-2; v_gene: TRBV27; CDR3aa: ASSLGRAGPNYGYT
j_gene: TRBJ1-4; v_gene: TRBV2; CDR3aa: ASSGEGTGGSEKLF
j_gene: TRBJ2-5; v_gene: TRBV29-1; CDR3aa: SVGAGGETQY
j_gene: TRBJ1-2; v_gene: TRBV30; CDR3aa: AWSVRQGVRGYT
j_gene: TRBJ1-5; v_gene: TRBV18; CDR3aa: ASSPQGNQPQH
j_gene: TRBJ2-3; v_gene: TRBV9; CDR3aa: ASSVGLNTDTQY
j_gene: TRBJ2-7; v_gene: TRBV10-1; CDR3aa: ASSDRGRGQHEQY
j_gene: TRBJ2-3; v_gene: TRBV14; CDR3aa: ASSQELGPDTQY
j_gene: TRBJ2-3; v_gene: TRBV27; CDR3aa: ASSLVRWDTQY
j_gene: TRBJ2-2; v_gene: TRBV4-1; CDR3aa: ASSQVPTPGELF
j_gene: TRBJ2-5; v_gene: TRBV7-2; CDR3aa: ASSLRATGSPRAAETQY
j_gene: TRBJ2-1; v_gene: TRBV19; CDR3aa: ASSIGLAGGWNEQF
j_gene: TRBJ1-1; v_gene: TRBV10-3; CDR3aa: AISKNQVPRDTEAF
j_gene: TRBJ2-1; v_gene: TRBV14; CDR3aa: ASSHSTGTSGYNEQF